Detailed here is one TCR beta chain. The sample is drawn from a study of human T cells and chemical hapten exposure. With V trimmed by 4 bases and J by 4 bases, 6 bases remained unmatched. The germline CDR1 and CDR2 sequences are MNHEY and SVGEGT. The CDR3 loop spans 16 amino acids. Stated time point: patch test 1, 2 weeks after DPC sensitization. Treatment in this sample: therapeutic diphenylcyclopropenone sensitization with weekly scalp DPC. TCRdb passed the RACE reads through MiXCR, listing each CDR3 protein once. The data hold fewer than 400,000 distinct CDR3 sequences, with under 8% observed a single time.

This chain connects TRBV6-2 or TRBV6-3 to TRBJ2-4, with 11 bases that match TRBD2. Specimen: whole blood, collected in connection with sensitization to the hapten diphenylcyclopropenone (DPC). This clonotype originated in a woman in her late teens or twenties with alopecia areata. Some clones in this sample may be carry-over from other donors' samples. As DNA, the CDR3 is TGTGCCAGCAGTTCCCCGACTAGCGGGGCTAAAAACATTCAGTACTTC. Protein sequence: CASSSPTSGAKNIQYF.